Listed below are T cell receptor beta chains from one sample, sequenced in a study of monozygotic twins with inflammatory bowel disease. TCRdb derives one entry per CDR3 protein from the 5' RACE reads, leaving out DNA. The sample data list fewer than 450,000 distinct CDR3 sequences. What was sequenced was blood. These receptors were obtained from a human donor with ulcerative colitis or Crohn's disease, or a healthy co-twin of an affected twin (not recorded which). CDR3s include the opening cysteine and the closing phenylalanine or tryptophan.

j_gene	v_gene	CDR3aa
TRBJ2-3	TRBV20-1	CSARVGARDTQYF
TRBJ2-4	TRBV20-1	CSADGQTVAKNIQYF
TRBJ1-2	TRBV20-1	CSAPRQVFYGYTF
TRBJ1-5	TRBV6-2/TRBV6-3	CASVLDREGQPQHF
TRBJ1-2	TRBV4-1	CASSQLPFIDGYTF
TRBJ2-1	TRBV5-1	CASSLALGPNEQFF
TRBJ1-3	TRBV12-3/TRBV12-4	CASRRDNSGNTIYF
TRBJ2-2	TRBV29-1	CSAAGDSANTGELFF
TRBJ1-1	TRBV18	CASSPRVMNTEAFF
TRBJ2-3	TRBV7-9	CASTPAATRSDTQYF
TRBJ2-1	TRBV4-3	CASSQDPSGGEQNEQFF
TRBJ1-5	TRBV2	CASIETGDSNQPQHF
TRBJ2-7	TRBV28	CASRVGTSYEQYF
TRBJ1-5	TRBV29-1	CSVGNANQPQHF